Below are 25 T cell receptor beta chains sequenced from a single sample in a study of cytomegalovirus exposure and HLA in healthy donors. Vbeta (60) and Jbeta (13) primers were used in the PCR. The protocol was immunoSEQ multiplex PCR, while the TCRdb copy is restricted to in-frame clones and leaves out a portion. The data contain around 60,000 clones, about three quarters of them seen just once; the ten biggest clones take up about 23%. Sequencing input: PBMCs. Source of these receptors: a man aged 50 or older in good health and CMV-seropositive.

The V call is TRBV5-8, the J call TRBJ1-5, with D uncertain. V was cut by 5 bases and J by 4 bases, with 4 bases left in between. The CDR3 is 11 amino acids. Germline CDR1 and CDR2: SGHTS and YDEGEE. The chain's CDR3 is CASSPNQPQHF. CDR3 DNA sequence: TGTGCCAGCAGTCCGAATCAGCCCCAGCATTTT.

V and J are TRBV28 and TRBJ1-5; a weak D match, TRBD1 (5 bases). V lost 6 bases to trimming and J lost 5 bases, with 20 bases between them. CDR1 is MDHEN, CDR2 SYDVKM, per germline. The CDR3 runs 16 residues. The CDR3 coding sequence is TGTGCCAGCAGGGATCCGGGACTCAGGTTTGATCAGCCCCAGCATTTT. Amino acid sequence: CASRDPGLRFDQPQHF.

The chain uses TRBV6-1 and TRBJ1-1; D may be TRBD1 (6 bases). Per the germline V gene, CDR1 is MNHNS and CDR2 is SASEGT. The CDR3 has 18 residues. Trimming removed 3 bases from V and 1 base from J, with 21 bases in between. As DNA, the CDR3 is TGTGCCAGCAGTGAGCGACACCCCTCGGGGACAACGAACACTGAAGCTTTCTTT. Translation: CASSERHPSGTTNTEAFF.

CDR3 sequence reads: CASSGGWGRAGGPGETQYF. The CDR3 DNA sequence: TGCGCCAGCAGCGGCGGATGGGGAAGAGCGGGAGGGCCCGGAGAGACCCAGTACTTC. The rearrangement uses TRBV5-1 and TRBJ2-5; 10 bases map to TRBD2. Germline V lookup: CDR1 SGHRS, CDR2 YFSETQ. The length of the CDR3 is 19 residues. V trimming: 4 bases; J trimming: 4 bases; junction bases outside the gene matches: 19.

The V gene is TRBV5-6, the J gene TRBJ1-2; 8 bases match TRBD1. The CDR3 is 13 amino acids. Germline values: CDR1 SGHDT, CDR2 YYEEEE. V dropped 4 bases and J dropped 6; count of bases not matched to a gene: 5. The CDR3 region is CASSRDRGHGYTF. DNA of the CDR3: TGTGCCAGCAGCCGCGACAGGGGTCATGGCTACACCTTC.

The chain recombines TRBV11-2 with TRBJ1-2, with TRBD1 matching 7 bases. Germline values: CDR1 SGHAT, CDR2 FQNNGV. Losses at the gene ends were 4 bases for V and 0 bases for J; bases not matched to a gene: 2. The CDR3 consists of 14 residues. CDR3 in amino acids: CASSWGTANYGYTF. CDR3 nucleotides: TGTGCCAGCAGCTGGGGGACAGCTAACTATGGCTACACCTTC.

This clone was seen a few times. The CDR3 loop is CAISDPGGKLFF. For the CDR3, the DNA is TGTGCCATCAGTGACCCGGGTGGGAAACTGTTTTTT. This chain links TRBV10-3 with TRBJ1-4; no firm D call. The germline V gene encodes CDR1 ENHRY and CDR2 SYGVKD. Between the trimmed V and J ends, which lost 3 bases and 11 bases, there was a span of 10 bases. This CDR3 comprises 12 residues.

The rearrangement joins TRBV7-2 to TRBJ2-1; D possibly corresponds to TRBD1 (6 bases). Trimming stripped 4 bases from V and 4 bases from J, with 14 bases between. There are 15 residues in the CDR3. Germline CDR1 reads SGHTA; CDR2 reads FQGNSA. This chain's CDR3 is CASSSPGTRYNEQFF. Here the CDR3 DNA reads TGTGCCAGCAGCTCCCCCGGGACACGTTACAATGAGCAGTTCTTC.

The chain is built from TRBV15 and TRBJ2-7; 7 bases map to TRBD1. Unmatched junction bases numbered 9, after V lost 4 bases and J lost 0 bases. This CDR3 contains 16 residues. Germline loops: CDR1 LNHNV, CDR2 YYDKDF (reference sequence). This CDR3 is CATSKGADPLSYEQYF. The CDR3 region has the DNA TGTGCCACCAGCAAGGGGGCGGACCCCCTCTCCTACGAGCAGTACTTC.

The V gene is TRBV28, the J gene TRBJ2-7, with TRBD2 identical over 7 bases. The CDR3 runs 13 residues. The junction had 3 bases not matched to a gene; V was cut back by 4 bases and J by 3 bases. Germline V gene lookup returns CDR1 MDHEN and CDR2 SYDVKM. The CDR3, as DNA: TGTGCCAGCAGTTACCCGGGGGGCTACGAGCAGTACTTC. This encodes CASSYPGGYEQYF. Filled out from reference TRBV28 and TRBJ2-7, the complete variable domain reads DVKVTQSSRYLVKRTGEKVFLECVQDMDHENMFWYRQDPGLGLRLIYFSYDVKMKEKGDIPEGYSVSREKKERFSLILESASTNQTSMYLCASSYPGGYEQYFGPGTRLTVT.

This clone showed up just once. The chain is built from TRBV9 and TRBJ1-6, with TRBD1 matching over 9 bases. From germline, CDR1 is SGDLS and CDR2 YYNGEE. The J segment lost 10 bases and the V segment lost 2 bases, leaving 7 bases of the junction unmatched. This CDR3 spans 15 amino acids. In DNA, the CDR3 is TGTGCCAGCAGCGTCGCCGGGACAGGGTCCTCACCCCTCCACTTT. It yields the protein CASSVAGTGSSPLHF.

The chain combines TRBV7-2 with TRBJ2-7, with D hard to call. Germline V gene data show CDR1 as SGHTA and CDR2 as FQGNSA. The V and J ends lost 1 base and 3 bases respectively, with 7 bases between them. This CDR3 has 13 residues. As DNA, the CDR3 is TGTGCCAGCAGCTTAGATTTTCTCTACGAGCAGTACTTC. Its protein product is CASSLDFLYEQYF.

The chain carries TRBV6-6 and TRBJ2-6; maybe TRBD1 (6 bases). CDR1 and CDR2 (germline): MNHNY, SVGAGI (reference sequence). Trimming removed 5 bases from V and 4 bases from J, with 12 bases in between. This CDR3 has 15 amino acids. CDR3 sequence: CASSRPGEGANVLTF. The CDR3 DNA reads as TGTGCCAGCAGTAGACCAGGGGAAGGGGCCAACGTCCTGACTTTC.

The chain carries TRBV7-9 and TRBJ2-1, with 11 positions matching TRBD2. V gave up 4 bases and J gave up 3 bases; unmatched junction bases: 8. Germline V gene data show CDR1 as SEHNR and CDR2 as FQNEAQ (reference sequence). CDR3 length equals 17 residues. The CDR3 region has the DNA TGTGCCAGCAGCTCTGCTAGCGGGAGGAGGGGCTACAATGAGCAGTTCTTC. This translates into CASSSASGRRGYNEQFF.

The J gene is TRBJ1-4, the V gene TRBV30, with D maybe TRBD1 (6 bases). V lost 0 bases, J lost 7 bases, and 12 bases lay in between. The germline V gene encodes CDR1 GTSNPN and CDR2 SVGIG (reference sequence). There are 14 residues in the CDR3. The CDR3 bases are TGTGCCTGGAGTGTATGGGGGCTCAGTGAAAAACTGTTTTTT. Amino acid sequence: CAWSVWGLSEKLFF. The entire variable domain, with the rest obtained from reference TRBV30 and TRBJ1-4, is as follows: SQTIHQWPATLVQPVGSPLSLECTVEGTSNPNLYWYRQAAGRGLQLLFYSVGIGQISSEVPQNLSASRPQDRQFILSSKKLLLSDSGFYLCAWSVWGLSEKLFFGSGTQLSVL.

V is TRBV5-1 and J is TRBJ2-1, with D perhaps matching TRBD2 (7 bases). CDR3 length: 15 residues. Germline CDR1 reads SGHRS; CDR2 reads YFSETQ. The V end lost 2 bases, the J end lost 4 bases, and 13 bases lay between the germline ends. CDR3 coding DNA: TGCGCCAGCAGCTTCACAGGGAGGGGTTACAATGAGCAGTTCTTC. Its translation: CASSFTGRGYNEQFF.

This chain joins TRBV19 and TRBJ1-5; D uncertain. This CDR3 spans 13 amino acids. With 4 bases removed from V and 4 bases from J, the gap between germline ends came to 8 bases. Germline-derived CDR1 and CDR2 are LNHDA and SQIVND (reference sequence). The CDR3 is CASSRAENQPQHF. In nucleotides, the CDR3 is TGTGCCAGTAGTAGGGCAGAGAATCAGCCCCAGCATTTT.

The sample holds a few counts of this clone. The V and J genes are TRBV7-8 and TRBJ1-5, with 7 bases fitting TRBD1. Germline lookup yields CDR1 SGHVS and CDR2 FQNEAQ. The CDR3 sequence is 14 residues long. V lost 3 bases to trimming and J lost 7 bases; unmatched junction nucleotides: 6. CDR3 in amino acids: CASSFRQGGQPQHF. The CDR3 nucleotides read TGTGCCAGCAGCTTTCGACAGGGAGGCCAGCCCCAGCATTTT.

This chain links TRBV30 with TRBJ2-6; 8 positions agree with TRBD2. The junction had 7 bases not matched to a gene; V was cut back by 0 bases and J by 0 bases. Germline assignment: CDR1 GTSNPN and CDR2 SVGIG (reference sequence). CDR3 length equals 18 residues. The CDR3 is CAWSVETGGLSGANVLTF. In DNA form, the CDR3 reads TGTGCCTGGAGTGTAGAAACGGGAGGGCTCTCTGGGGCCAACGTCCTGACTTTC.

The chain carries TRBV19 and TRBJ1-5; 7 bases fit TRBD1. Germline CDR1 is LNHDA and CDR2 is SQIVND (reference sequence). Unmatched junction bases numbered 5, after V lost 7 bases and J lost 8 bases. This CDR3 region has 12 residues. CDR3 in DNA: TGTGCCAGTACGGACAGGTATGAGCCCCAGCATTTT. This codes for CASTDRYEPQHF.

This clone was counted once. The chain joins TRBV6-5 to TRBJ1-2; 7 positions agree with TRBD1. The germline gives CDR1 MNHEY, CDR2 SVGAGI. This CDR3 has 14 residues. J was trimmed by 3 bases and V by 5 bases; bases with no gene match: 6. CDR3 bases: TGTGCCAGCAGTCCGTACAGGGGAGACTATGGCTACACCTTC. Its translation: CASSPYRGDYGYTF.

V gene TRBV7-9 combines with J gene TRBJ2-5, with D possibly matching TRBD2 (6 bases). Germline lookup yields CDR1 SEHNR and CDR2 FQNEAQ (reference sequence). V lost 11 bases, J lost 1 base, and 8 bases lay in between. This CDR3 comprises 11 residues. The CDR3 DNA follows: TGTGCCGGGGGGATCCAAGAGACCCAGTACTTC. Protein product: CAGGIQETQYF.

The chain is built from TRBV25-1 and TRBJ2-3, with 10 bases aligning to TRBD2. The V and J ends lost 3 bases and 3 bases, in that order; junction bases with no gene match: 3. Germline CDR1 is MGHDK and CDR2 is SYGVNS. The CDR3 is 15 amino acids. CDR3 loop: CASSESSGGTDTQYF. CDR3 coding DNA: TGTGCCAGCAGTGAGTCTAGCGGGGGAACAGATACGCAGTATTTT.

The chain recombines TRBV7-9 with TRBJ2-1, with 7 bases matching TRBD2. CDR1 is SEHNR, CDR2 FQNEAQ, per germline (reference sequence). Losses at the gene ends were 4 bases for V and 6 bases for J; bases not matched to a gene: 9. The CDR3 is made up of 15 amino acids. As DNA, the CDR3 is TGTGCCAGCAGCTCGCATACTAGCGAGGGCAATGAGCAGTTCTTC. Protein: CASSSHTSEGNEQFF.

This clone was recorded only once. V and J are TRBV6-5 and TRBJ2-5, with 9 bases aligning to TRBD1. The germline V gene encodes CDR1 MNHEY and CDR2 SVGAGI. This CDR3 is built from 15 residues. After removal of 1 base from V and 4 bases from J, the junction contained 4 bases not matched to a gene. Written as DNA, the CDR3 is TGTGCCAGCAGTTACTTCGACAGGGGGACAGAGACCCAGTACTTC. It is translated as CASSYFDRGTETQYF.